This passage covers 17 T cell receptor beta chains from one sample sequenced in a study of CD8 T cells in ankylosing spondylitis. General study results and limits: Seven or eight highly homologous variants formed a TCR beta motif that appeared characteristic of ankylosing spondylitis blood.

These receptors have no known antigen. TCRdb fed the 5' RACE reads into MiXCR, producing one record per CDR3 protein. In the table there are about 440,000 distinct CDR3 sequences, 15% to 20% of which are singletons. Sequencing input: blood, either unsorted or a sorted T cell fraction (not recorded which). These receptors came from a male donor with ankylosing spondylitis.

This clonotype was counted a few times. Being one base from a much bigger clone, this may be a read error. This chain connects TRBV5-5 to TRBJ1-4, with 7 bases matching TRBD1. This CDR3 comprises 14 residues. Germline trimming cut 4 bases from V and 7 bases from J; bases unmatched to any gene: 7. CDR1 and CDR2 (germline): SGHKS, YYEKEE (reference sequence). The CDR3 bases are TGTGCCAGCAGCCGGGACAGCCCTACTGAAAAACTGTTTTTT. This codes for CASSRDSPTEKLFF.

The chain uses TRBV5-1 and TRBJ1-1; D ambiguous. The V end lost 0 bases, the J end lost 0 bases, and 6 bases lay between the germline ends. Germline-derived CDR1 and CDR2 are SGHRS and YFSETQ. This CDR3 comprises 14 residues. In DNA, the CDR3 is TGCGCCAGCAGCTTGGACCCTTTGAACACTGAAGCTTTCTTT. Its protein is CASSLDPLNTEAFF.

This clonotype has more than one count but fewer than ten. The chain carries TRBV2 and TRBJ2-7; possibly TRBD1 for D (6 bases). The CDR3 has 13 residues. The V end was cut by 6 bases, the J end by 6 bases, with 15 bases between. CDR1 is SNHLY and CDR2 is FYNNEI in the germline V gene. The DNA for the CDR3 is TGTGCCAGCAGCGTCGCAGGGGCCCGCGAGCAGTACTTC. This codes for CASSVAGAREQYF. Drawing the rest from reference TRBV2 and TRBJ2-7, the complete variable domain is EPEVTQTPSHQVTQMGQEVILRCVPISNHLYFYWYRQILGQKVEFLVSFYNNEISEKSEIFDDQFSVERPDGSNFTLKIRSTKLEDSAMYFCASSVAGAREQYFGPGTRLTVT.

This clonotype appeared a few times. The chain joins TRBV27 to TRBJ2-3; 8 positions agree with TRBD1. The trim removed 4 bases at V and 0 bases at J, leaving 12 bases unmatched. In germline, CDR1 is MNHEY, CDR2 SMNVEV (reference sequence). The CDR3 is made up of 18 amino acids. The CDR3 DNA is TGTGCCAGCAGTTCTGGGGACAGGCGAATCTCTAGCACAGATACGCAGTATTTT. Amino acids: CASSSGDRRISSTDTQYF.

This rearrangement joins TRBV6-5 to TRBJ2-2, with 9 bases that match TRBD1. The CDR3 loop spans 14 amino acids. Per the germline V gene, CDR1 is MNHEY and CDR2 is SVGAGI. The V and J ends lost 4 bases and 6 bases, in that order; junction bases with no gene match: 3. The CDR3 DNA sequence: TGTGCCAGCAGTTCCAGGACAGGGGCCGGGGAGCTGTTTTTT. This gives the protein CASSSRTGAGELFF.

This clonotype has more than one count but fewer than ten. The V call is TRBV7-8, the J call TRBJ2-1; 13 bases map to TRBD2. This CDR3 contains 16 residues. Germline lookup yields CDR1 SGHVS and CDR2 FQNEAQ. Losses at the gene ends were 3 bases for V and 10 bases for J; bases not matched to a gene: 9. The CDR3 sequence: CASSFRTSGRDGEQFF. As DNA, the CDR3 is TGTGCCAGCAGCTTCAGAACTAGCGGGAGGGATGGAGAGCAGTTCTTC.

The genes are TRBV24-1 and TRBJ2-1; 12 bases fit TRBD1. The CDR3 has 14 residues. Losses at the gene ends were 7 bases for V and 8 bases for J; bases not matched to a gene: 5. Germline V gene data show CDR1 as KGHDR and CDR2 as SFDVKD. CDR3 in DNA: TGTGCCACCAGCCCGGGACAGGGGGCGGATGAGCAGTTCTTC. Translating gives CATSPGQGADEQFF.

This chain connects TRBV19 to TRBJ2-1, with TRBD2 as a possible D gene (7 bases). The germline V gene has CDR1 LNHDA and CDR2 SQIVND (reference sequence). Trimming took 7 bases from V and 8 from J, leaving 21 bases between them. The CDR3 is 15 amino acids. CDR3 amino acids: CASTPTQGTTDEQFF. Here the CDR3 DNA reads TGTGCCAGTACCCCCACCCAGGGGACTACGGATGAGCAGTTCTTC.

In this sample, this clonotype turned up a few times. This rearrangement joins TRBV30 to TRBJ1-5, with 7 nucleotides matching TRBD1. V shed 2 bases, J shed 1 base, and the junction held 2 bases outside the gene matches. Looked up from germline, CDR1 is GTSNPN and CDR2 is SVGIG (reference sequence). CDR3 length: 14 amino acids. In nucleotides, the CDR3 is TGTGCCTGGAGTTCGGGACAGAGCAATCAGCCCCAGCATTTT. Its protein product is CAWSSGQSNQPQHF.

The genes are TRBV7-2 and TRBJ2-7; a weak D match, TRBD2 (5 bases). The CDR3 contains 17 residues. Germline-derived CDR1 and CDR2 are SGHTA and FQGNSA. V was shortened by 3 bases and J by 9 bases, with 27 bases between the two germline ends. The CDR3 DNA sequence: TGTGCCAGCAGCTTTTCTCCCTCTTCGAGCGGAGTCCTTAGGCAGTACTTC. Its protein is CASSFSPSSSGVLRQYF. Together with reference TRBV7-2 and TRBJ2-7, the CDR3 gives the full variable domain: GAGVSQSPSNKVTEKGKDVELRCDPISGHTALYWYRQSLGQGLEFLIYFQGNSAPDKSGLPSDRFSAERTGGSVSTLTIQRTQQEDSAVYLCASSFSPSSSGVLRQYFGPGTRLTVT.

This chain joins TRBV20-1 and TRBJ1-5; D is unresolved. Deletions cut 6 bases from V and 6 bases from J, with 9 bases between. Germline CDR1 reads DFQATT; CDR2 reads SNEGSKA (reference sequence). CDR3 length equals 11 residues. Here the CDR3 DNA reads TGCAGTGCCGCTACCCCTCAGCCCCAGCATTTT. Its protein is CSAATPQPQHF.

V and J are TRBV6-1 and TRBJ2-7, with D possibly matching TRBD1 (5 bases). Trimming left V 7 bases short and J 4 bases short, with 14 bases between. Germline-derived CDR1 and CDR2 are MNHNS and SASEGT. This CDR3 contains 13 residues. The CDR3 region has the DNA TGTGCCAGCAAAATCCGGCAGGGTTACGAGCAGTACTTC. Its translation is CASKIRQGYEQYF.

V gene TRBV12-3 or TRBV12-4 combines with J gene TRBJ1-3; possibly TRBD1 for D (5 bases). The CDR3 runs 14 residues. V gave up 0 bases and J gave up 4 bases, with 7 bases separating them. CDR3 loop: CASSLARGGNTIYF. For the CDR3, the DNA is TGTGCCAGCAGTTTAGCGCGGGGGGGAAACACCATATATTTT.

This clonotype was found many times. In nucleotides, the CDR3 is TGTGCCAGCAGAGACCGAATAGGTAGTAGCACTGAAGCTTTCTTT. Its translation: CASRDRIGSSTEAFF. The rearrangement links TRBV12-3 or TRBV12-4 to TRBJ1-1; D call uncertain. The CDR3 runs 15 residues. Trimming cost V 6 bases and J 4 bases, with 18 bases left between them.

The chain carries TRBV6-1 and TRBJ2-7, with D perhaps TRBD2 (6 bases). Trimming left V 1 base short and J 2 bases short, with 12 bases between. Germline CDR1 reads MNHNS; CDR2 reads SASEGT. The CDR3 covers 15 residues. CDR3 in DNA: TGTGCCAGCAGTGAAGGGGCCGGGGGACCCTACGAGCAGTACTTC. Translating it yields CASSEGAGGPYEQYF.

This clonotype was detected a few times. The chain employs TRBV29-1 and TRBJ2-3, with a possible D match to TRBD1 (6 bases). This CDR3 is 15 amino acids long. V lost 0 bases, J lost 0 bases, and 10 bases lay in between. In germline, CDR1 is SQVTM, CDR2 ANQGSEA. CDR3 DNA: TGCAGCGTTGAAGATTGGGGGCCTAGCACAGATACGCAGTATTTT. Its translation is CSVEDWGPSTDTQYF.

This clonotype has just one count. The chain links TRBV2 to TRBJ2-6; D possibly uses TRBD1 or TRBD2 (5 bases each). Trimming left V 7 bases short and J 0 bases short, with 13 bases between. There are 16 residues in the CDR3. Germline V CDR1 and CDR2: SNHLY, FYNNEI. In DNA form, the CDR3 reads TGTGCCAGCAAAGGGACGGGGAGCTCTGGGGCCAACGTCCTGACTTTC. This encodes CASKGTGSSGANVLTF.